This T cell receptor (beta chain) is from a study of T cell repertoires in cytomegalovirus infection. Study overall: Both recently identified HLA-C-restricted and well-studied HLA-B-restricted CMV epitopes were used in the study.

The germline gives CDR1 LGHDT, CDR2 YNNKEL (reference sequence). V was pared by 3 bases and J by 2 bases, with 9 bases of the junction left unmatched. The CDR3 contains 17 residues. This clonotype was observed a few times. Antigen unknown. TCRdb fed the reads into MiXCR, producing one record per CDR3 protein. The sample lists about 890,000 distinct CDR3 sequences; roughly 30% were seen once. The clonotype comes from a human donor in good health (CMV status not recorded). Some clones in this sample may be carry-over from other donors' samples. Here the sequenced sample was cultured CD8+ T cells from PBMCs, taken from culture after CMV antigen stimulation. The chain carries TRBV3-1 and TRBJ2-3; 9 bases map to TRBD2. In nucleotides, the CDR3 is TGTGCCAGCAGCCACCTCATGGTAGCGGGGGTCACAGATACGCAGTATTTT. Protein product: CASSHLMVAGVTDTQYF.